What follows are 18 T cell receptor beta chains derived from one specimen sequenced in a study of blood T cell repertoires in COVID-19. The table came from immunoSEQ multiplex PCR; TCRdb's copy has only in-frame clones and leaves some out. The sample shows approximately 260,000 clones, around 90% of them seen only once. The sequenced material came from peripheral blood. These receptor sequences come from a woman between 40 and 55 years old with acute or convalescent COVID-19.

The chain recombines TRBV9 with TRBJ1-1, with no clear D. This CDR3 is built from 14 residues. CDR1 is SGDLS, CDR2 YYNGEE, per germline. Trimming took 4 bases from V and 1 from J, leaving 11 bases between them. The CDR3 sequence is CASSPREWNTEAFF. The CDR3 DNA reads as TGTGCCAGCAGCCCCCGGGAGTGGAACACTGAAGCTTTCTTT.

The chain employs TRBV6-1 and TRBJ1-1; a weak D match, TRBD1 (5 bases). The CDR3 spans 15 residues. Trimming removed 3 bases from V and 1 base from J, with 12 bases in between. Germline V lookup: CDR1 MNHNS, CDR2 SASEGT. The CDR3 DNA sequence: TGTGCCAGCAGTGACCCCAACAGGCCGAACACTGAAGCTTTCTTT. It translates to CASSDPNRPNTEAFF.

CDR3 amino acids: CASSWDNRSNNGYTF. The CDR3 DNA sequence: TGCGCCAGCAGCTGGGACAACCGCTCCAATAATGGCTACACCTTC. The J gene is TRBJ1-2, the V gene TRBV5-1; maybe TRBD1 (6 bases). V gave up 3 bases and J gave up 6 bases, with 18 bases separating them. In germline, CDR1 is SGHRS, CDR2 YFSETQ. The CDR3 length is 15 residues.

V gene TRBV5-1 combines with J gene TRBJ1-6, with D perhaps matching TRBD1 (6 bases). CDR1 is SGHRS and CDR2 is YFSETQ in the germline V gene. Trimming removed 0 bases at V and 7 bases at J, with 11 bases between. The CDR3 length is 15 residues. CDR3 amino acids: CASSLGDTGNSPLHF. CDR3 DNA: TGCGCCAGCAGCTTGGGGGACACCGGCAATTCACCCCTCCACTTT.

The CDR3 sequence: CASSYSQGMNTEAFF. In DNA form, the CDR3 reads TGTGCCAGCAGTTACTCTCAGGGGATGAACACTGAAGCTTTCTTT. The chain joins TRBV6-5 to TRBJ1-1, with D maybe TRBD1 (6 bases). The CDR3 covers 15 residues. V was trimmed by 0 bases and J by 0 bases, leaving 8 bases between them. Per the germline V gene, CDR1 is MNHEY and CDR2 is SVGAGI.

To note about this clone: At one end the junction does not follow the germline gene, possibly because of a read error. J is TRBJ1-1 and V is TRBV15; D is possibly TRBD1 (5 bases). This CDR3 has 12 residues. Looked up from germline, CDR1 is LNHNV and CDR2 is YYDKDF (reference sequence). The CDR3 DNA follows: TGTGCCACCAGGCTAATGGGGCCTGAGGCTTTCTTT. Its protein is CATRLMGPEAFF.

The count of this clone is one. The CDR3 sequence is CSVEDTGGIYGYTF. The CDR3 DNA follows: TGCAGCGTTGAAGATACAGGGGGGATCTATGGCTACACCTTC. This sequence joins TRBV29-1 and TRBJ1-2; TRBD1 matches at 8 bases. The V segment lost 0 bases and the J segment 4 bases; nucleotides outside the gene matches: 4. The CDR3 covers 14 residues. Germline-derived CDR1 and CDR2 are SQVTM and ANQGSEA.

The count of this clone is one. The chain uses TRBV2 and TRBJ1-2; 8 bases align to TRBD1. The CDR3 contains 15 residues. V shed 2 bases, J shed 8 bases, and the junction held 10 bases outside the gene matches. CDR1 SNHLY and CDR2 FYNNEI come from the germline V gene. The CDR3 loop reads CASSELAGGPGGYTF. The CDR3 nucleotides are TGTGCCAGCAGTGAATTGGCAGGGGGCCCAGGGGGCTACACCTTC.

There are many counts of this clone. The chain carries TRBV10-3 and TRBJ2-3; 7 bases are a match to TRBD1. J gave up 0 bases and V 8 bases, and 5 bases lay outside the gene matches. This CDR3 region has 14 residues. In germline, CDR1 is ENHRY, CDR2 SYGVKD. The CDR3 reads CAIGGQVSTDTQYF. The DNA of the CDR3 is TGTGCCATCGGAGGACAGGTTAGCACAGATACGCAGTATTTT.

V gene TRBV2 combines with J gene TRBJ1-6, with no clear D. The germline V gene has CDR1 SNHLY and CDR2 FYNNEI. V was cut by 10 bases and J by 8 bases, with 18 bases left in between. The length of the CDR3 is 14 residues. This CDR3 is CATNRVPGDSPLHF. In DNA, the CDR3 is TGTGCCACGAACCGGGTCCCCGGGGATTCACCCCTCCACTTT.

The chain has TRBV5-1 and TRBJ1-4, with D uncertain. The CDR3 has 16 amino acids. V was trimmed by 2 bases and J by 1 base, leaving 12 bases between them. Germline values: CDR1 SGHRS, CDR2 YFSETQ. CDR3 sequence: CASSLSPTGTNEKLFF. DNA for the CDR3: TGCGCCAGCAGCTTATCCCCAACGGGAACTAATGAAAAACTGTTTTTT.

The chain employs TRBV7-9 and TRBJ2-2, with 7 nucleotides matching TRBD1. The CDR3 spans 15 residues. After removal of 2 bases from V and 6 bases from J, the junction contained 6 bases not matched to a gene. Germline V gene sequence: CDR1 SEHNR, CDR2 FQNEAQ (reference sequence). The CDR3 is CASSLTGVRAGELFF. The CDR3 region has the DNA TGTGCCAGCAGCTTAACAGGGGTGCGGGCCGGGGAGCTGTTTTTT. Complete variable domain (other parts from reference TRBV7-9 and TRBJ2-2): DTGVSQNPRHKITKRGQNVTFRCDPISEHNRLYWYRQTLGQGPEFLTYFQNEAQLEKSRLLSDRFSAERPKGSFSTLEIQRTEQGDSAMYLCASSLTGVRAGELFFGEGSRLTVL.

This clone was counted a single time. The chain employs TRBV28 and TRBJ1-2, with 11 bases lining up with TRBD1. Losses at the gene ends were 7 bases for V and 1 base for J; bases not matched to a gene: 5. This CDR3 comprises 15 residues. Germline assignment: CDR1 MDHEN and CDR2 SYDVKM. In DNA form, the CDR3 reads TGTGCCAGCATGACCGGGACAGGGGGTAACTATGGCTACACCTTC. Its protein is CASMTGTGGNYGYTF.

The chain employs TRBV18 and TRBJ2-5, with 9 bases identical to TRBD2. The CDR3 runs 16 residues. The V gene end was trimmed by 9 bases and the J gene end by 6 bases; junction bases not matched to a gene: 17. In germline, CDR1 is KGHSH, CDR2 LQKENI. CDR3 in amino acids: CARRPTSGGSVKTQYF. In nucleotides, the CDR3 is TGTGCCAGACGACCCACCAGCGGGGGGAGTGTGAAGACCCAGTACTTC.

V and J are TRBV5-4 and TRBJ2-1, with 9 bases that match TRBD2. J gave up 3 bases and V 5 bases, and 6 bases lay outside the gene matches. The germline V gene encodes CDR1 SGHNT and CDR2 YYREEE (reference sequence). The CDR3 runs to 15 residues. CDR3 sequence (DNA): TGTGCCAGCAGTCCTATAGCGGGGGTCTACAATGAGCAGTTCTTC. This sequence encodes CASSPIAGVYNEQFF.

The chain combines TRBV4-1 with TRBJ2-3; the match to TRBD2 covers 10 bases. CDR1 is MGHRA, CDR2 YSYEKL, per germline. This CDR3 has 20 residues. The junction had 21 bases not matched to a gene; V was cut back by 6 bases and J by 3 bases. The CDR3, as DNA: TGCGCCAGCAGTCTCAGGAAAAGCGGGGGGGCCCAGTTGGAGACAGATACGCAGTATTTT. Translated, it gives CASSLRKSGGAQLETDTQYF.

The chain links TRBV7-8 to TRBJ1-3; 9 bases align to TRBD1. This CDR3 region has 16 residues. J lost 4 bases, V lost 5 bases, and 9 bases had no gene match. Germline CDR1 is SGHVS and CDR2 is FQNEAQ. For the CDR3, the DNA is TGTGCCAGCAGCCAGGACAGGGGAGTGGCGGGAAACACCATATATTTT. Translating it yields CASSQDRGVAGNTIYF.

This clone came up once. CDR3 coding DNA: TGTGCCAGCAGCGTGGGGACAGACTTAATCGGGAACACCATATATTTT. Residues: CASSVGTDLIGNTIYF. The genes are TRBV5-4 and TRBJ1-3; 7 positions match TRBD1. Trimming took 4 bases from V and 7 from J; bases not matched to a gene: 14. Germline-derived CDR1 and CDR2 are SGHNT and YYREEE (reference sequence). The CDR3 consists of 16 residues.